The 24 T cell receptor beta chains presented below share a single source sample, sequenced in a study of T cell responses to AZD1222 COVID-19 vaccine. Sequencing used immunoSEQ multiplex PCR; TCRdb keeps in-frame clones, though not all of them. The data show over 150,000 clones, 90% seen once. The sequencing here drew on peripheral blood, taken on day 0 of AZD1222 vaccination. All receptors derive from an adult in good health.

This clone was recorded a few times. Other nucleotide sequences in the sample specify the same CDR3. The chain carries TRBV27 and TRBJ1-1; no reliable D call. Germline loops: CDR1 MNHEY, CDR2 SMNVEV (reference sequence). V was cut by 7 bases and J by 5 bases, with 11 bases left in between. There are 12 residues in the CDR3. The CDR3 spells CASTDRGTEAFF. CDR3 coding DNA: TGTGCCAGCACTGATCGGGGTACTGAAGCTTTCTTT.

CDR3 amino acids: CASSPGAPSGGYTF. In nucleotides, the CDR3 is TGTGCCAGCAGTCCGGGGGCACCCTCGGGTGGCTACACCTTC. The chain has TRBV27 and TRBJ1-2; TRBD1 might be the D (6 bases). The length of the CDR3 is 14 residues. V gave up 5 bases and J gave up 7 bases, with 17 bases separating them. Germline CDR1 MNHEY, CDR2 SMNVEV (reference sequence).

The chain recombines TRBV5-1 with TRBJ2-7; 9 bases line up with TRBD1. V shed 2 bases and J 3 bases; nucleotides not matched to a gene: 3. The CDR3 contains 14 residues. Germline CDR1 and CDR2: SGHRS and YFSETQ. The CDR3 sequence is CASSFTGGGYEQYF. Here the CDR3 DNA reads TGCGCCAGCAGCTTCACAGGGGGCGGCTACGAGCAGTACTTC.

This chain uses TRBV3-1 (or the pseudogene TRBV3-2) with TRBJ2-5; tentative D call: TRBD2 (5 bases). Germline assignment: CDR1 LGHDT and CDR2 YNNKEL (reference sequence). This CDR3 comprises 13 residues. Trimming cost V 8 bases and J 6 bases, with 16 bases left between them. The CDR3: CASAPSTGKTQYF. The CDR3 DNA reads TGTGCCAGCGCCCCTTCGACGGGGAAGACCCAGTACTTC.

V and J are TRBV5-1 and TRBJ1-2; the match to TRBD1 covers 11 bases. Trimming at V came to 4 bases and at J to 5 bases, leaving 7 bases not matched to a gene. This CDR3 comprises 15 residues. Germline CDR1 SGHRS, CDR2 YFSETQ. This CDR3 reads CASSRRDRGSYGYTF. DNA for the CDR3: TGCGCCAGCAGCCGAAGGGACAGGGGGTCTTATGGCTACACCTTC.

The gene calls are TRBV5-6 and TRBJ2-7; 11 bases are shared with TRBD1. The CDR3 covers 16 residues. Trimming took 3 bases from V and 0 from J; bases not matched to a gene: 5. The germline V gene encodes CDR1 SGHDT and CDR2 YYEEEE. The CDR3 nucleotides are TGTGCCAGCAGCTCGACCGGGACAGGGGGCTCCTACGAGCAGTACTTC. Translation: CASSSTGTGGSYEQYF.

A note on this clone: Other nucleotide sequences in the sample specify the same CDR3. The genes are TRBV6-2 or TRBV6-3 and TRBJ1-5, with 7 bases that match TRBD1. Trimming cost V 6 bases and J 2 bases; bases outside gene matches: 4. Germline values: CDR1 MNHEY, CDR2 SVGEGT. The CDR3 sequence is 14 residues long. CDR3 protein: CASSRTGGNQPQHF. CDR3 sequence (DNA): TGTGCCAGCAGCCGCACAGGGGGCAATCAGCCCCAGCATTTT.

This rearrangement joins TRBV5-6 to TRBJ2-3, with 7 bases fitting TRBD2. V shed 0 bases, J shed 4 bases, and the junction held 8 bases outside the gene matches. This CDR3 has 16 residues. The germline gives CDR1 SGHDT, CDR2 YYEEEE. The CDR3 bases are TGTGCCAGCAGCTTGGAGTCGGGGGGTGGTGCAGATACGCAGTATTTT. Its protein is CASSLESGGGADTQYF.

The chain carries TRBV6-5 and TRBJ2-7, with 8 bases matching TRBD2. The V segment lost 2 bases and the J segment 6 bases; nucleotides outside the gene matches: 9. The CDR3 runs 15 residues. Germline-derived CDR1 and CDR2 are MNHEY and SVGAGI. CDR3 DNA sequence: TGTGCCAGCAGTTACGACGGGGGGGCAAGGAGCGAGCAGTACTTC. It codes for CASSYDGGARSEQYF.

V usage is TRBV5-1 and J usage is TRBJ2-7; weak D call: TRBD1 (5 bases). In germline, CDR1 is SGHRS, CDR2 YFSETQ. V lost 4 bases to trimming and J lost 2 bases, with 7 bases between them. The CDR3 sequence is 12 residues long. CDR3 residues: CASSLGAYEQYF. In DNA form, the CDR3 reads TGCGCCAGCAGCCTAGGGGCCTACGAGCAGTACTTC.

The V and J genes are TRBV18 and TRBJ1-2; TRBD1 aligns across 8 bases. The V gene end was trimmed by 0 bases and the J gene end by 6 bases; junction bases not matched to a gene: 6. The CDR3 is 15 residues long. CDR1 is KGHSH, CDR2 LQKENI, per germline. The CDR3 spells CASSPPSGQENGYTF. In DNA, the CDR3 is TGTGCCAGCTCACCACCTTCGGGACAGGAGAATGGCTACACCTTC.

The chain couples TRBV5-6 to TRBJ2-7; 7 nucleotides align to TRBD1. V shed 4 bases, J shed 3 bases, and the junction held 7 bases outside the gene matches. In germline, CDR1 is SGHDT, CDR2 YYEEEE. CDR3 length: 14 amino acids. CDR3 nucleotides: TGTGCCAGCAGCCCCTGGACAGGAGTCTACGAGCAGTACTTC. Protein product: CASSPWTGVYEQYF.

About this clone: At one end the junction does not follow the germline gene, possibly because of a read error. This chain links TRBV5-4 with TRBJ2-7; 7 bases align to TRBD2. From germline, CDR1 is SGHNT and CDR2 YYREEE (reference sequence). This CDR3 region has 14 residues. The CDR3 DNA reads TGTGCCAGCAGGTTGGGGGGGGGTACCTACGAGCAGTACTTC. Protein product: CASRLGGGTYEQYF.

This clone was seen a single time. The chain employs TRBV6-1 and TRBJ2-1; 8 bases fit TRBD2. Germline V gene sequence: CDR1 MNHNS, CDR2 SASEGT. This CDR3 contains 16 residues. The junction had 10 bases not matched to a gene; V was cut back by 2 bases and J by 7 bases. CDR3 bases: TGTGCCAGCAGTGAATACGGGCGGGGGGCGAGGAATGAGCAGTTCTTC. This sequence encodes CASSEYGRGARNEQFF.

V and J are TRBV7-9 and TRBJ1-1; the D gene is possibly TRBD1 (6 bases). The CDR3 has 16 residues. Trimming removed 7 bases from V and 3 bases from J, with 21 bases in between. Germline CDR1 is SEHNR and CDR2 is FQNEAQ (reference sequence). The CDR3 loop is CASTSTRRGEYTEAFF. CDR3 in DNA: TGTGCCAGCACCTCCACCCGGAGGGGGGAATACACTGAAGCTTTCTTT. Full variable domain (rest looked up from reference TRBV7-9 and TRBJ1-1): DTGVSQNPRHKITKRGQNVTFRCDPISEHNRLYWYRQTLGQGPEFLTYFQNEAQLEKSRLLSDRFSAERPKGSFSTLEIQRTEQGDSAMYLCASTSTRRGEYTEAFFGQGTRLTVV.

V and J are TRBV5-1 and TRBJ1-3; 7 bases are a match to TRBD1. The V gene end was trimmed by 4 bases and the J gene end by 10 bases; junction bases not matched to a gene: 14. Germline loops: CDR1 SGHRS, CDR2 YFSETQ. The length of the CDR3 is 15 residues. The CDR3 DNA follows: TGCGCCAGCAGCCCAGCGGGACAGACAGGGCGGACCATATATTTT. This translates into CASSPAGQTGRTIYF.

The genes are TRBV5-4 and TRBJ1-2; 7 nucleotides align to TRBD1. In germline, CDR1 is SGHNT, CDR2 YYREEE (reference sequence). V lost 4 bases and J lost 7; bases outside the gene matches: 7. The CDR3 runs to 13 residues. The CDR3 here is CASSLGQEGGYTF. The CDR3 DNA follows: TGTGCCAGCAGCCTTGGACAGGAGGGTGGCTACACCTTC. The full variable domain, completed using reference TRBV5-4 and TRBJ1-2, is ETGVTQSPTHLIKTRGQQVTLRCSSQSGHNTVSWYQQALGQGPQFIFQYYREEENGRGNFPPRFSGLQFPNYSSELNVNALELDDSALYLCASSLGQEGGYTFGSGTRLTVV.

The chain carries TRBV28 and TRBJ1-4; 9 bases match TRBD1. In germline, CDR1 is MDHEN, CDR2 SYDVKM. The CDR3 spans 15 residues. V shed 6 bases and J 7 bases; nucleotides not matched to a gene: 9. The CDR3: CASSQTGTGIEKLFF. The DNA for the CDR3 is TGTGCCAGCAGCCAAACCGGGACAGGGATTGAAAAACTGTTTTTT.

The rearrangement links TRBV11-3 to TRBJ2-3, with 8 bases matching TRBD1. The junction had 6 bases not matched to a gene; V was cut back by 6 bases and J by 4 bases. The length of the CDR3 is 14 residues. In germline, CDR1 is SGHNT, CDR2 YENEEA. CDR3 sequence (DNA): TGTGCCAGCAGTCACAGGGGGGTGGCAGATACGCAGTATTTT. Translation: CASSHRGVADTQYF.

The chain recombines TRBV30 with TRBJ2-5, with TRBD2 matching over 15 bases. Per germline, CDR1 GTSNPN and CDR2 SVGIG (reference sequence). CDR3 length: 13 residues. J was trimmed by 7 bases and V by 3 bases; bases with no gene match: 0. CDR3 in DNA: TGTGCCTGGAGGGGACTAGCGGGGGGGACCCAGTACTTC. It encodes CAWRGLAGGTQYF.

The chain combines TRBV7-9 with TRBJ2-3, with D tentatively TRBD2 (5 bases). The length of the CDR3 is 13 residues. CDR1 and CDR2 (germline): SEHNR, FQNEAQ (reference sequence). Between the trimmed V and J ends, which lost 0 bases and 6 bases, there was a span of 7 bases. This chain's CDR3 is CASSLALVDTQYF. The CDR3 DNA follows: TGTGCCAGCAGCTTAGCACTAGTCGATACGCAGTATTTT.

The rearrangement links TRBV6-2 or TRBV6-3 to TRBJ1-1; tentatively, D is TRBD1 (5 bases). This CDR3 has 15 residues. Germline values: CDR1 MNHEY, CDR2 SVGEGT. Deletions cut 5 bases from V and 0 bases from J, with 13 bases between. The DNA of the CDR3 is TGTGCCAGCAGTAGGGGCGGGAAGGTGAACACTGAAGCTTTCTTT. This encodes CASSRGGKVNTEAFF.

The chain has TRBV6-6 and TRBJ2-4; perhaps TRBD2 as D (6 bases). This CDR3 has 14 residues. V lost 10 bases to trimming and J lost 1 base, with 14 bases between them. CDR1 MNHNY and CDR2 SVGAGI come from the germline V gene (reference sequence). The CDR3 coding sequence is TGTGCCACCACGCCTGGGGGGGCCAAAAACATTCAGTACTTC. Encoded protein: CATTPGGAKNIQYF.

The chain uses TRBV5-4 and TRBJ2-7; 12 nucleotides agree with TRBD2. Losses at the gene ends were 0 bases for V and 6 bases for J; bases not matched to a gene: 10. The CDR3 has 17 residues. CDR1 and CDR2 (germline): SGHNT, YYREEE (reference sequence). CDR3 in DNA: TGTGCCAGCAGCTTGGATACTAGCGGGGGGCCTCGGGGCGAGCAGTACTTC. It encodes CASSLDTSGGPRGEQYF.